This is a list of T cell receptor beta chains from one sample in a study of Ad26.COV2.S vaccination and SARS-CoV-2 variants. Here immunoSEQ multiplex PCR was the method, and the copy in TCRdb shows in-frame clones only, minus some. This repertoire shows roughly 460,000 clones, about nine tenths found once; its top ten account for around 1.6%. The sample here was peripheral blood, taken in a trial of Ad26.COV2.S vaccine versus placebo. The receptors originated from a person aged 18 to 59 who received the Ad26.COV2.S COVID-19 vaccine or a placebo. Both conserved end residues are part of each CDR3. Fields, in order: clone size, J gene, V gene, D gene, CDR3 DNA, CDR3 protein. D genes are given only for firm matches. Size is omitted from some rows. Given values are once, few, many or a class for expanded clones.

clone size: once
J gene: TRBJ1-3
V gene: TRBV28
D gene: TRBD1
CDR3 DNA: TGTGCCAGCAGTTCGCCGGACAGGCCGCGGGGAAACACCATATATTTT
CDR3 protein: CASSSPDRPRGNTIYF

clone size: .
J gene: TRBJ2-1
V gene: TRBV28
D gene: .
CDR3 DNA: TGTGCCAGCAGTCTCAGCCATGAGCAGTTCTTC
CDR3 protein: CASSLSHEQFF

clone size: .
J gene: TRBJ1-1
V gene: TRBV19
D gene: .
CDR3 DNA: TGTGCCAGTAGTATAAATCTAAGGGGGTTTGCTGAAGCTTTCTTT
CDR3 protein: CASSINLRGFAEAFF

clone size: .
J gene: TRBJ2-7
V gene: TRBV4-1
D gene: TRBD1
CDR3 DNA: TGCGCCAGCAGCCCCAGGCCGGGACAGGGCTACGAGCAGTACTTC
CDR3 protein: CASSPRPGQGYEQYF

clone size: few
J gene: TRBJ1-6
V gene: TRBV30
D gene: .
CDR3 DNA: TGTGCCTGGAGTAGCGGAGGGCAGAATTCACCCCTCCACTTT
CDR3 protein: CAWSSGGQNSPLHF

clone size: once
J gene: TRBJ2-5
V gene: TRBV9
D gene: .
CDR3 DNA: TGTGCCAGCAGCTCCTCAGCGGACCAAGAGACCCAGTACTTC
CDR3 protein: CASSSSADQETQYF

clone size: .
J gene: TRBJ1-5
V gene: TRBV2
D gene: TRBD1
CDR3 DNA: TGTGCCAGCAGTGATGGGACAGGGAATCAGCCCCAGCATTTT
CDR3 protein: CASSDGTGNQPQHF

clone size: .
J gene: TRBJ2-5
V gene: TRBV7-2
D gene: TRBD2
CDR3 DNA: TGTGCCAGCAGCCCATACCGGGGGGGCTGGGAGACCCAGTACTTC
CDR3 protein: CASSPYRGGWETQYF

clone size: .
J gene: TRBJ1-4
V gene: TRBV6-6
D gene: TRBD1
CDR3 DNA: TGTGCCAGCAGCGATGGACAGGCCGCAACTAATGAAAAACTGTTTTTT
CDR3 protein: CASSDGQAATNEKLFF

clone size: .
J gene: TRBJ2-1
V gene: TRBV7-3
D gene: .
CDR3 DNA: TGTGCCAGCAGCTTATCGGGGCTCCGGGACAATGAGCAGTTCTTC
CDR3 protein: CASSLSGLRDNEQFF

clone size: .
J gene: TRBJ2-5
V gene: TRBV9
D gene: .
CDR3 DNA: TGTGCCAGCAGCGTGTCTACTCAAGAGACCCAGTACTTC
CDR3 protein: CASSVSTQETQYF